This TCR beta chain comes out of a study of shared clonotypes between healthy human individuals. Notes on the study in general: The study found about 5% of naive CD4 clonotypes shared across a handful of donors. Rarefaction showed that sequencing of sorted subsets was incomplete (despite large depth). The study generally estimated greater richness for naive than memory subsets.

Comment on this clone: Its antigen is unknown.

Adult donors, all healthy and HIV-negative, had no recent acute infections or vaccinations. TCRdb's table, derived via immunoSEQ multiplex PCR, lists solely in-frame clones and lacks some. The sample has about 300,000 clones, around two thirds seen once. This CDR3 has 16 residues. V dropped 3 bases and J dropped 0 bases, with 13 bases sitting between them. CDR1 is SGHNT, CDR2 YYREEE, per germline (reference sequence). What was sequenced was memory CD4+ T cells sorted from blood. Regarding subset: CD45RA-negative fraction. This rearrangement joins TRBV5-4 to TRBJ2-1; a possible D gene is TRBD2 (6 bases). This TCR came from a man between 25 and 39 years old in good health. The CDR3 sequence is CASSSSGTSSYNEQFF. The DNA of the CDR3 is TGTGCCAGCAGCTCCTCCGGGACTTCCTCCTACAATGAGCAGTTCTTC. Using reference TRBV5-4 and TRBJ2-1 for the parts outside the CDR3, the full variable domain is ETGVTQSPTHLIKTRGQQVTLRCSSQSGHNTVSWYQQALGQGPQFIFQYYREEENGRGNFPPRFSGLQFPNYSSELNVNALELDDSALYLCASSSSGTSSYNEQFFGPGTRLTVL.